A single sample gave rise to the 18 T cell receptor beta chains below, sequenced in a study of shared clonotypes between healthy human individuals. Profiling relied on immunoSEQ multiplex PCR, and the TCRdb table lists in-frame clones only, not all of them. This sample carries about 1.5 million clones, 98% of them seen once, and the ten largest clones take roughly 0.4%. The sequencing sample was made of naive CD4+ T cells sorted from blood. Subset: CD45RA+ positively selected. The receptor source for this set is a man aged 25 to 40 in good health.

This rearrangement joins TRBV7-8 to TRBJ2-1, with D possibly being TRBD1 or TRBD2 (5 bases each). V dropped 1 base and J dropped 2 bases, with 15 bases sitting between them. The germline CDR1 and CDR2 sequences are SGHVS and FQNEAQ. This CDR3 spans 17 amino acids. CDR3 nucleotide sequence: TGTGCCAGCAGCTTAGTGGCTTTAGTGGGGGCCTACAATGAGCAGTTCTTC. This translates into CASSLVALVGAYNEQFF.

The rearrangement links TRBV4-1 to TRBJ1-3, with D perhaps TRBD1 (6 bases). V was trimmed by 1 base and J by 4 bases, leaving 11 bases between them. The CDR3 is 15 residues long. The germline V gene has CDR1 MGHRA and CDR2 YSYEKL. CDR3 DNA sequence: TGCGCCAGCAGCCAAGGGGGGGGGACAGGAAACACCATATATTTT. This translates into CASSQGGGTGNTIYF.

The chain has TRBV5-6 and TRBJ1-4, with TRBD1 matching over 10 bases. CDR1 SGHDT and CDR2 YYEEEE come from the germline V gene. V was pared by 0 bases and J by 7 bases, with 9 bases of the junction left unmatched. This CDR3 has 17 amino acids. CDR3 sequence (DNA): TGTGCCAGCAGCTTGGGGGACAGGGGACTCGGAAGTGAAAAACTGTTTTTT. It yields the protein CASSLGDRGLGSEKLFF.

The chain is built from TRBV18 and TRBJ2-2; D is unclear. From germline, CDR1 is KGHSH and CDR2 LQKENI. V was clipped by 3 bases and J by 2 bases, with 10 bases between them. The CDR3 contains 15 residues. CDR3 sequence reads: CASSPFAENTGELFF. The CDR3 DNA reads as TGTGCCAGCTCACCTTTCGCTGAAAACACCGGGGAGCTGTTTTTT.

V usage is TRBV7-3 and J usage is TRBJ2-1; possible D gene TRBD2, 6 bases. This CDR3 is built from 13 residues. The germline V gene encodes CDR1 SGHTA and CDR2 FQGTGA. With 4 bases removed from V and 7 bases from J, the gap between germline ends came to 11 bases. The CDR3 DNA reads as TGTGCCAGCAGCTACATCGGGGGAAATGAGCAGTTCTTC. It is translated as CASSYIGGNEQFF. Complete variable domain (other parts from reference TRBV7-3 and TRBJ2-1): GAGVSQTPSNKVTEKGKYVELRCDPISGHTALYWYRQSLGQGPEFLIYFQGTGAADDSGLPNDRFFAVRPEGSVSTLKIQRTERGDSAVYLCASSYIGGNEQFFGPGTRLTVL.

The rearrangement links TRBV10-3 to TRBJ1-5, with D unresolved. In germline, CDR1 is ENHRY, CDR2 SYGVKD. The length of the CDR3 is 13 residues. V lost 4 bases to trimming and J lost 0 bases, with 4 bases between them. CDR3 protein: CAISANSNQPQHF. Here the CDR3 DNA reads TGTGCCATCAGTGCCAATAGCAATCAGCCCCAGCATTTT.

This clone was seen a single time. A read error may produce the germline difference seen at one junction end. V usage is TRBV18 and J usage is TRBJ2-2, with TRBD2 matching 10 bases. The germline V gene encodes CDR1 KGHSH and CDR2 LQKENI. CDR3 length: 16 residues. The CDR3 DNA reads TGTGCCAACTCACCCACTAGCGGGGTGAACACCGGGGAGCTGTTTTTT. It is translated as CANSPTSGVNTGELFF.

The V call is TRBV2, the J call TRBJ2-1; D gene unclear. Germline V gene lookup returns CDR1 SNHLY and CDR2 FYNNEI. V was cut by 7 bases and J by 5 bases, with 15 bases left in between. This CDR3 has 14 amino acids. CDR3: CASISMTGNNEQFF. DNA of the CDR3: TGTGCCAGCATTTCCATGACCGGAAACAATGAGCAGTTCTTC.

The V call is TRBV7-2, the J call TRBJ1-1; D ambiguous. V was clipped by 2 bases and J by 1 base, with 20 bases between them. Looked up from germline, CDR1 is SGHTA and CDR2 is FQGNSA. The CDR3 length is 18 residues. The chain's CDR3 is CASSLRPPWMGPNTEAFF. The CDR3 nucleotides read TGTGCCAGCAGCTTACGCCCCCCTTGGATGGGCCCGAACACTGAAGCTTTCTTT.

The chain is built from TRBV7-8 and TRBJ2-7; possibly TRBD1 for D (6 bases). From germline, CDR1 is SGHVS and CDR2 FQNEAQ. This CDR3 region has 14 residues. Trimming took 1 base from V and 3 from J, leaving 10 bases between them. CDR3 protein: CASSLDGTRYEQYF. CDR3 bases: TGTGCCAGCAGCTTAGACGGGACACGCTACGAGCAGTACTTC.

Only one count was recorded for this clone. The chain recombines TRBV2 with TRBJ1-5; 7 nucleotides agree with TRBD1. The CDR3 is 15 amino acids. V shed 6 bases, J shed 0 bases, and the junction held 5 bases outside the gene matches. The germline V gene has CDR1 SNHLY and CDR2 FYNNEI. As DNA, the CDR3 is TGTGCCAGCAGGTTAGGGGGCAGTAGCAATCAGCCCCAGCATTTT. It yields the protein CASRLGGSSNQPQHF.

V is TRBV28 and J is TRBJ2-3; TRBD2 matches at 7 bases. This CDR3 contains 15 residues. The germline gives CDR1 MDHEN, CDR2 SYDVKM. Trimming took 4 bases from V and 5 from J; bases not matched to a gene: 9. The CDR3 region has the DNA TGTGCCAGCAGTTCTACGCGGGAGACGGGAGATACGCAGTATTTT. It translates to CASSSTRETGDTQYF.

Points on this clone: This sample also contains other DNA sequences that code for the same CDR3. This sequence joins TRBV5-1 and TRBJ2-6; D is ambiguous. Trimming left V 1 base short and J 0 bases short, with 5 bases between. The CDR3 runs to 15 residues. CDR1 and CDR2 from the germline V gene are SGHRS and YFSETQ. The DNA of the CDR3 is TGCGCCAGCAGCTTGAGGAGCTCTGGGGCCAACGTCCTGACTTTC. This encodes CASSLRSSGANVLTF.

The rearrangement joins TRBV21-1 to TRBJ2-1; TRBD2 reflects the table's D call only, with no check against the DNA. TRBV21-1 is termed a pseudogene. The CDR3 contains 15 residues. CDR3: CASPNGLAGGCEQFF. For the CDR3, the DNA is TGTGCCAGCCCGAACGGACTAGCGGGAGGGTGTGAGCAGTTCTTC.

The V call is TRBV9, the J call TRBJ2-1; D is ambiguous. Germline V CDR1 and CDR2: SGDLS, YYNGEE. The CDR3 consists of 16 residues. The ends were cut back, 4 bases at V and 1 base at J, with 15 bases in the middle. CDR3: CASSPGGRHSYNEQFF. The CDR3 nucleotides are TGTGCCAGCAGCCCAGGTGGTAGGCATTCCTACAATGAGCAGTTCTTC.

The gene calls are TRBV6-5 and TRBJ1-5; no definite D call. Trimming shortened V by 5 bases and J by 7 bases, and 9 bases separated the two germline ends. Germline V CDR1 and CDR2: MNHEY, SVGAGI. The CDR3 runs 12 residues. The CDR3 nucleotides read TGTGCCAGCAGTCCAACGGAGCAGCCCCAGCATTTT. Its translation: CASSPTEQPQHF.

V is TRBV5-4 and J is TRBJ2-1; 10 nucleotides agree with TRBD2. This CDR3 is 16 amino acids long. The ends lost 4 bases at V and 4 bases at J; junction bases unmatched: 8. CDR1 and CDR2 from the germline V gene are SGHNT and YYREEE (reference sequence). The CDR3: CASSTPAGGLYNEQFF. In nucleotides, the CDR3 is TGTGCCAGCAGCACACCAGCGGGAGGGTTATACAATGAGCAGTTCTTC.

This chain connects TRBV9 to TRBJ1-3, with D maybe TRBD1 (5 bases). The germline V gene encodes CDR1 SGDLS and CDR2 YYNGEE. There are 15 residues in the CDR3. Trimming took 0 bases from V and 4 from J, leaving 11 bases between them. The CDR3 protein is CASSVGGETGNTIYF. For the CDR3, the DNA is TGTGCCAGCAGCGTAGGAGGGGAAACCGGAAACACCATATATTTT.